This TCR beta chain was found in a study of preoperative IRX-2 immunotherapy in early breast cancer. Profiled with immunoSEQ multiplex PCR; TCRdb holds only in-frame clones, not every one. Among tens of thousands of clones listed, just under 80% were seen once. Treatment described: preoperative locoregional IRX-2 cytokine immunotherapy. Samples came from a phase Ib trial of preoperative locoregional IRX-2 cytokine immunotherapy. The sample was lymph node tissue, taken before IRX-2 immunotherapy. The source is a human donor with breast cancer.

The CDR3 protein is CASSRTTGDYGYTF. CDR3 bases: TGTGCCAGCAGCCGGACGACAGGGGACTATGGCTACACCTTC. The chain employs TRBV11-3 and TRBJ1-2; 8 bases line up with TRBD1. After removal of 5 bases from V and 3 bases from J, the junction contained 5 bases not matched to a gene. CDR3 length equals 14 residues. Looked up from germline, CDR1 is SGHNT and CDR2 is YENEEA. Based on the CDR3 plus reference TRBV11-3 and TRBJ1-2, the full variable domain is EAGVVQSPRYKIIEKKQPVAFWCNPISGHNTLYWYLQNLGQGPELLIRYENEEAVDDSQLPKDRFSAERLKGVDSTLKIQPAELGDSAVYLCASSRTTGDYGYTFGSGTRLTVV.